One T cell receptor (beta chain) is described in this entry. The target antigen is unknown. The authors sequenced unsorted PBMC DNA on ten immunoSEQ deep assay plates. Profiling relied on immunoSEQ multiplex PCR, and the TCRdb table lists in-frame clones only, not all of them. The data contain hundreds of thousands of clones, approximately 71% of them singletons. The data are from a study of shared clonotypes between healthy human individuals. Whole-study context: A few men and a couple of women, aged 18 to 49, were donors.

V shed 7 bases and J 2 bases; nucleotides not matched to a gene: 7. Per germline, CDR1 MNHNY and CDR2 SVGAGI (reference sequence). The CDR3 extends over 14 amino acids. General study results and limits: Only blood was sampled; tissue repertoires likely differ. The donor pool, a small one, limited the genetic and exposure-history diversity represented.

This TCR was recovered from a woman between 35 and 50 years old in good health. Some clones in this sample may be carry-over from other donors' samples. The sequenced sample was PBMCs. The gene calls are TRBV6-6 and TRBJ2-5; 7 bases line up with TRBD1. CDR3 DNA sequence: TGTGCCAGCACGTATGGGACAGAACAAGAGACCCAGTACTTC. Translation: CASTYGTEQETQYF.